This TCR beta chain was sequenced for a study of human versus mouse CDR3 diversity and MHC coevolution. At the level of the study: Reported immunoSEQ sensitivity was one in 200,000 T cells, with reduced amplification bias.

Study-wide results and limits: On average, humans showed more CDR3 deletions and insertions than mice. Among all groups, most of the three human donors showed least clonal inequality.

Naive CD4 T cells, CD45RO-negative and CD62L-positive, were flow-sorted from PBMCs. Generated by immunoSEQ multiplex PCR, the TCRdb table keeps only in-frame clones and is missing some. The sample lists about 77,000 clones, roughly 92% occurring once. A note on this clone: Its specificity is unknown.

CDR1 MDHEN and CDR2 SYDVKM come from the germline V gene. This CDR3 has 15 residues. Between the trimmed V and J ends, which lost 4 bases and 6 bases, there was a span of 13 bases. Sequenced input: naive CD4+ T cells from blood. Subset noted: CD45RO-negative CD62L-positive naive CD4 T cells. The receptor's source is a person aged 25 to 69 in good health. The chain recombines TRBV28 with TRBJ1-6; D is possibly TRBD1 (6 bases). DNA for the CDR3: TGTGCCAGCAGTTACCAGGGACAATTTAATTCACCCCTCCACTTT. Protein product: CASSYQGQFNSPLHF.